Shown below are 29 T cell receptor beta chains from a single sample sequenced in a study of blood T cell repertoires in COVID-19. Produced via immunoSEQ multiplex PCR; TCRdb's table is partial and in-frame only. The data hold roughly 150,000 clones, with approximately 80% observed a single time. Sequenced: PBMCs or T cells enriched from blood (not recorded which). All receptors derive from a man between 35 and 55 years old who had recovered from COVID-19.

This clone showed up just a few times. The chain has TRBV30 and TRBJ1-3, with D maybe TRBD1 (5 bases). There are 16 residues in the CDR3. V was clipped by 0 bases and J by 8 bases, with 20 bases between them. Germline assignment: CDR1 GTSNPN and CDR2 SVGIG (reference sequence). The CDR3 loop reads CAWSVSLPGRVDTIYF. CDR3 sequence (DNA): TGTGCCTGGAGTGTCAGCTTGCCCGGCAGGGTTGACACCATATATTTT. The full variable domain, its missing parts supplied by reference TRBV30 and TRBJ1-3, is SQTIHQWPATLVQPVGSPLSLECTVEGTSNPNLYWYRQAAGRGLQLLFYSVGIGQISSEVPQNLSASRPQDRQFILSSKKLLLSDSGFYLCAWSVSLPGRVDTIYFGEGSWLTVV.

The chain is built from TRBV3-1 (or the pseudogene TRBV3-2) and TRBJ1-2, with D tentatively TRBD1 (5 bases). The CDR3 consists of 13 residues. The germline V and J ends were trimmed by 4 bases and 0 bases, with 6 bases remaining between them. CDR1 is LGHDT, CDR2 YNNKEL, per germline (reference sequence). Here the CDR3 reads CASSPGTNYGYTF. The DNA of the CDR3 is TGTGCCAGCAGCCCAGGGACTAACTATGGCTACACCTTC.

The chain recombines TRBV7-8 with TRBJ2-3; D might be TRBD2 (6 bases). The CDR3 is 15 amino acids. Trimming took 4 bases from V and 2 from J, leaving 13 bases between them. Germline V gives CDR1 SGHVS, CDR2 FQNEAQ. DNA for the CDR3: TGTGCCAGCAGCTCCTGGGGGGACCCCACAGATACGCAGTATTTT. Protein product: CASSSWGDPTDTQYF.

V is TRBV30 and J is TRBJ1-3; TRBD1 agrees at 7 bases. The CDR3 runs to 14 residues. The V gene's germline CDR1 is GTSNPN and CDR2 SVGIG (reference sequence). Trimming removed 0 bases from V and 5 bases from J; junction bases left unmatched: 4. CDR3 protein: CAWSVARGRNTIYF. CDR3 DNA: TGTGCCTGGAGTGTCGCCAGGGGGAGAAACACCATATATTTT. Variable domain in full (rest from reference TRBV30 and TRBJ1-3): SQTIHQWPATLVQPVGSPLSLECTVEGTSNPNLYWYRQAAGRGLQLLFYSVGIGQISSEVPQNLSASRPQDRQFILSSKKLLLSDSGFYLCAWSVARGRNTIYFGEGSWLTVV.

This chain links TRBV5-8 with TRBJ2-5; the match to TRBD1 covers 10 bases. Trimming cost V 5 bases and J 2 bases; bases outside gene matches: 6. Germline loops: CDR1 SGHTS, CDR2 YDEGEE. The CDR3 extends over 15 amino acids. The CDR3 nucleotides are TGTGCCAGCAGACCGGGACAGGGGATGCAAGAGACCCAGTACTTC. This sequence encodes CASRPGQGMQETQYF.

The chain combines TRBV7-8 with TRBJ2-3; 12 positions match TRBD2. CDR1 is SGHVS and CDR2 is FQNEAQ in the germline V gene. The ends lost 5 bases at V and 7 bases at J; junction bases unmatched: 7. The CDR3 extends over 15 amino acids. The CDR3 DNA reads TGTGCCAGCAGCCTCCTAGCGGGGGGGCTAAATACGCAGTATTTT. Amino acids: CASSLLAGGLNTQYF. The entire variable domain, with the rest obtained from reference TRBV7-8 and TRBJ2-3, is as follows: GAGVSQSPRYKVAKRGQDVALRCDPISGHVSLFWYQQALGQGPEFLTYFQNEAQLDKSGLPSDRFFAERPEGSVSTLKIQRTQQEDSAVYLCASSLLAGGLNTQYFGPGTRLTVL.

The chain links TRBV5-5 to TRBJ2-5, with D possibly being TRBD2 (7 bases). CDR1 SGHKS and CDR2 YYEKEE come from the germline V gene (reference sequence). V shed 0 bases and J shed 5 bases, with 14 bases lying between them. This CDR3 region has 15 residues. As DNA, the CDR3 is TGTGCCAGCAGCTTGGCCGGGGGGCCGGGGGAGACCCAGTACTTC. This codes for CASSLAGGPGETQYF.

CDR3 sequence: CASSFPGTSGTDTQYF. The CDR3 DNA sequence: TGTGCCAGCAGCTTTCCCGGGACTAGCGGCACAGATACGCAGTATTTT. V usage is TRBV9 and J usage is TRBJ2-3, with 10 bases lining up with TRBD2. Germline V CDR1 and CDR2: SGDLS, YYNGEE. The length of the CDR3 is 16 residues. V shed 4 bases, J shed 1 base, and the junction held 6 bases outside the gene matches.

The rearrangement joins TRBV5-1 to TRBJ1-1, with TRBD1 identical over 8 bases. CDR3 length: 14 residues. Germline loops: CDR1 SGHRS, CDR2 YFSETQ. Germline trimming cut 0 bases from V and 10 bases from J; bases unmatched to any gene: 8. The CDR3 region has the DNA TGCGCCAGCAGCTTGGGCGACTCAGGGGGCCGAGCTTTCTTT. Translation: CASSLGDSGGRAFF. Complete variable domain (other parts from reference TRBV5-1 and TRBJ1-1): KAGVTQTPRYLIKTRGQQVTLSCSPISGHRSVSWYQQTPGQGLQFLFEYFSETQRNKGNFPGRFSGRQFSNSRSEMNVSTLELGDSALYLCASSLGDSGGRAFFGQGTRLTVV.

The chain has TRBV18 and TRBJ1-5; no clear D gene. This CDR3 has 14 residues. Trimming cost V 4 bases and J 9 bases, with 16 bases left between them. The germline gives CDR1 KGHSH, CDR2 LQKENI. CDR3 DNA: TGTGCCAGCTCACGGGCGGCCGCGGGGTCGCCCCAGCATTTT. Translation: CASSRAAAGSPQHF.

This chain joins TRBV3-1 (or the pseudogene TRBV3-2) and TRBJ1-5; D call uncertain. The V end was cut by 4 bases, the J end by 0 bases, with 7 bases between. The CDR3 is made up of 14 amino acids. Germline-derived CDR1 and CDR2 are LGHDT and YNNKEL (reference sequence). CDR3 bases: TGTGCCAGCAGCCCGGTCGGTAGCAATCAGCCCCAGCATTTT. Translation gives CASSPVGSNQPQHF.

This clone was recorded once. This sequence joins TRBV30 and TRBJ1-2; the D gene is possibly TRBD1 (6 bases). V dropped 4 bases and J dropped 7 bases, with 19 bases sitting between them. CDR1 is GTSNPN and CDR2 is SVGIG in the germline V gene (reference sequence). The CDR3 extends over 14 amino acids. DNA of the CDR3: TGTGCCTGGATGGACTCAACAGGGCGGAGTGGCTACACCTTC. The encoded protein is CAWMDSTGRSGYTF.

The rearrangement uses TRBV7-3 and TRBJ2-1; 7 nucleotides align to TRBD1. From germline, CDR1 is SGHTA and CDR2 FQGTGA. The CDR3 is 13 residues long. V shed 3 bases, J shed 8 bases, and the junction held 4 bases outside the gene matches. The DNA for the CDR3 is TGTGCCAGCAGCTTGGGGACAGTCGATGAGCAGTTCTTC. Translation: CASSLGTVDEQFF. The entire variable domain, with the rest obtained from reference TRBV7-3 and TRBJ2-1, is as follows: GAGVSQTPSNKVTEKGKYVELRCDPISGHTALYWYRQSLGQGPEFLIYFQGTGAADDSGLPNDRFFAVRPEGSVSTLKIQRTERGDSAVYLCASSLGTVDEQFFGPGTRLTVL.

The chain employs TRBV19 and TRBJ2-5; 12 bases are a match to TRBD2. The junction had 14 bases not matched to a gene; V was cut back by 5 bases and J by 7 bases. From germline, CDR1 is LNHDA and CDR2 SQIVND (reference sequence). The CDR3 length is 17 residues. In DNA form, the CDR3 reads TGTGCCAGTAGTTCTCTAGCGGGGGGGGCCAATACGTGGACCCAGTACTTC. This gives the protein CASSSLAGGANTWTQYF.

The V and J genes are TRBV5-1 and TRBJ1-1; D perhaps matches TRBD1 (6 bases). The V gene lost 0 bases and the J gene lost 6 bases, with 6 bases spanning the gap. Germline V gene sequence: CDR1 SGHRS, CDR2 YFSETQ. The CDR3 runs 12 residues. DNA for the CDR3: TGCGCCAGCAGCTTGGGACAGGCTGAAGCTTTCTTT. It yields the protein CASSLGQAEAFF.

The chain joins TRBV3-1 (or the pseudogene TRBV3-2) to TRBJ2-1; D is unclear. This CDR3 has 12 amino acids. Germline V lookup: CDR1 LGHDT, CDR2 YNNKEL (reference sequence). The V end was cut by 0 bases, the J end by 10 bases, with 7 bases between. In DNA form, the CDR3 reads TGTGCCAGCAGCCAAGATATTCAGGAGCAGTTCTTC. Translated, it gives CASSQDIQEQFF.

V gene TRBV7-7 combines with J gene TRBJ2-2, with TRBD1 identical over 9 bases. With V trimmed by 7 bases and J by 4 bases, 10 bases remained unmatched. Germline assignment: CDR1 SSHAT and CDR2 FNYEAQ (reference sequence). This CDR3 is 16 amino acids long. This chain's CDR3 is CASTPGDRDGTGELFF. CDR3 bases: TGTGCCAGCACCCCAGGGGACAGGGACGGCACCGGGGAGCTGTTTTTT.

The chain couples TRBV9 to TRBJ1-1; no clear D gene. V was trimmed by 0 bases and J by 5 bases, leaving 8 bases between them. The V gene's germline CDR1 is SGDLS and CDR2 YYNGEE. This CDR3 has 13 amino acids. The CDR3 DNA is TGTGCCAGCAGCGTAGGGGAGATGACTGAAGCTTTCTTT. Amino acid sequence: CASSVGEMTEAFF.

This chain connects TRBV11-2 to TRBJ1-1, with a tentative D call TRBD1 (6 bases). The CDR3 sequence is 15 residues long. Germline V gene lookup returns CDR1 SGHAT and CDR2 FQNNGV. V lost 0 bases and J lost 1, with 9 bases in between. The CDR3 DNA reads TGTGCCAGCAGCTTAGATCACAGGGCGAACACTGAAGCTTTCTTT. Its translation: CASSLDHRANTEAFF. Looking up the rest from reference TRBV11-2 and TRBJ1-1 gives the full variable domain: EAGVAQSPRYKIIEKRQSVAFWCNPISGHATLYWYQQILGQGPKLLIQFQNNGVVDDSQLPKDRFSAERLKGVDSTLKIQPAKLEDSAVYLCASSLDHRANTEAFFGQGTRLTVV.

In this sample, this clone turned up a few times. The V gene is TRBV4-2, the J gene TRBJ1-5; D is uncertain. CDR3 length: 18 residues. V dropped 0 bases and J dropped 1 base, with 16 bases sitting between them. CDR1 is LGHNA and CDR2 is YNFKEQ in the germline V gene. The CDR3 DNA is TGTGCCAGCAGCCAAGATCTGCTTTCCACAACAAGCAATCAGCCCCAGCATTTT. Translation: CASSQDLLSTTSNQPQHF.

The V gene is TRBV10-1, the J gene TRBJ1-1; the D is unclear. The CDR3 extends over 13 amino acids. From germline, CDR1 is WNHNN and CDR2 SYGVQD (reference sequence). Trimming cost V 6 bases and J 0 bases, with 8 bases left between them. In DNA, the CDR3 is TGCGCCAGCAGCGCGACAATGAACACTGAAGCTTTCTTT. It is translated as CASSATMNTEAFF.

The rearrangement links TRBV5-1 to TRBJ2-1; tentative D call: TRBD2 (7 bases). CDR1 SGHRS and CDR2 YFSETQ come from the germline V gene. With 0 bases removed from V and 10 bases from J, the gap between germline ends came to 17 bases. The CDR3 contains 15 residues. Here the CDR3 reads CASSLVGGQEEEQFF. The CDR3 bases are TGCGCCAGCAGCTTGGTCGGGGGGCAGGAGGAAGAGCAGTTCTTC.

This chain joins TRBV5-6 and TRBJ2-5, with D maybe TRBD2 (6 bases). Between the trimmed V and J ends, which lost 4 bases and 7 bases, there was a span of 14 bases. In germline, CDR1 is SGHDT, CDR2 YYEEEE. This CDR3 contains 13 residues. The CDR3 loop is CASSPTKGGTQYF. The DNA of the CDR3 is TGTGCCAGCAGCCCGACGAAGGGAGGGACCCAGTACTTC.

The gene calls are TRBV14 and TRBJ2-1; 7 bases are shared with TRBD1. The CDR3 extends over 17 amino acids. J gave up 4 bases and V 4 bases, and 13 bases lay outside the gene matches. CDR1 is SGHDN and CDR2 is FVKESK in the germline V gene. The CDR3 sequence: CASSPLDRAPPYNEQFF. Here the CDR3 DNA reads TGTGCCAGCAGCCCGTTAGACAGGGCACCTCCTTACAATGAGCAGTTCTTC.

The V and J genes are TRBV30 and TRBJ1-1; 10 positions agree with TRBD1. The V and J ends lost 0 bases and 1 base, in that order; junction bases with no gene match: 5. The germline V gene encodes CDR1 GTSNPN and CDR2 SVGIG (reference sequence). The CDR3 extends over 16 amino acids. CDR3 sequence reads: CAWSVGTGARNTEAFF. CDR3 coding DNA: TGTGCCTGGAGTGTAGGGACAGGGGCCAGGAACACTGAAGCTTTCTTT.

This chain connects TRBV7-6 to TRBJ2-7, with a possible D match to TRBD2 (6 bases). V lost 1 base, J lost 0 bases, and 16 bases lay in between. Germline V gene data show CDR1 as SGHVS and CDR2 as FNYEAQ. This CDR3 has 17 amino acids. The CDR3 region is CASSLVAGTGSSYEQYF. The DNA for the CDR3 is TGTGCCAGCAGCTTAGTAGCAGGGACCGGGAGCTCCTACGAGCAGTACTTC.

The chain has TRBV5-1 and TRBJ2-3; TRBD2 aligns across 11 bases. V shed 2 bases, J shed 0 bases, and the junction held 5 bases outside the gene matches. The germline V gene has CDR1 SGHRS and CDR2 YFSETQ. The CDR3 has 17 amino acids. The CDR3 loop is CASSFRLAGTSTDTQYF. CDR3 in DNA: TGCGCCAGCAGCTTTAGACTAGCGGGGACGAGCACAGATACGCAGTATTTT.

The chain has TRBV6-5 and TRBJ1-1, with 7 bases identical to TRBD1. CDR1 MNHEY and CDR2 SVGAGI come from the germline V gene. After removal of 6 bases from V and 5 bases from J, the junction contained 9 bases not matched to a gene. The CDR3 has 14 residues. This CDR3 is CASRVGTVGTEAFF. The CDR3 region has the DNA TGTGCCAGCAGGGTAGGGACAGTGGGGACTGAAGCTTTCTTT.

This clone was seen a single time. This chain joins TRBV29-1 and TRBJ2-7; D unresolved. With 3 bases removed from V and 3 bases from J, the gap between germline ends came to 21 bases. This CDR3 has 16 amino acids. In germline, CDR1 is SQVTM, CDR2 ANQGSEA. The CDR3 DNA follows: TGCAGCGTTGACATTCCTCCAGGTGGGTATTTCTACGAGCAGTACTTC. Translating gives CSVDIPPGGYFYEQYF.